This paragraph reports one T cell receptor beta chain. Its antigen is currently not known. Nothing much larger sits one base from this clone, and base qualities are not available. Libraries were made using RT-PCR. The instrument given in TCRdb is Illumina HiSeq 2500. TCRdb trimmed the raw reads at Q25, called clones with MiXCR and kept productive beta chains. Under each unique CDR3 protein, matching rows form one entry showing the most common genes and DNA. Counted in this sample were approximately 680,000 distinct CDR3 sequences; about 15% of them appeared once. 9.5% to 13% of the sample is taken by the ten largest. The data are from a study of response to subunit inactivated influenza vaccine (dated 2018 in TCRdb). As for the study more broadly: The study used deep quantitative T cell receptor repertoire profiling to track responses to a trivalent subunit inactivated influenza vaccine.

The germline V gene provides CDR1 SGDLS and CDR2 YYNGEE. Cut back by 2 bases and 1 base, the V and J ends lie 3 bases apart. Including the terminal cysteine and phenylalanine, the CDR3 comprises 13 residues. Only the CDR3 portion is preserved as DNA: 39 bases, with reading frame beginning at the first base. Study-wide findings and limitations: The authors proposed that each seasonal influenza vaccination may bring in only a limited number of new T cells.

Source: PBMCs from blood, taken about 11 days after vaccination. The V and J segments used are TRBV9 and TRBJ2-2, with the D gene uncertain. The TCR sequence derives from a man aged 50-60 years who received an inactivated influenza vaccine. Donor details come from another sample of the same person, matched by shared clones. The sequenced DNA: TGTGCCAGCAGCGTCAAGAACACCGGGGAGCTGTTTTTT. The translation is CASSVKNTGELFF.